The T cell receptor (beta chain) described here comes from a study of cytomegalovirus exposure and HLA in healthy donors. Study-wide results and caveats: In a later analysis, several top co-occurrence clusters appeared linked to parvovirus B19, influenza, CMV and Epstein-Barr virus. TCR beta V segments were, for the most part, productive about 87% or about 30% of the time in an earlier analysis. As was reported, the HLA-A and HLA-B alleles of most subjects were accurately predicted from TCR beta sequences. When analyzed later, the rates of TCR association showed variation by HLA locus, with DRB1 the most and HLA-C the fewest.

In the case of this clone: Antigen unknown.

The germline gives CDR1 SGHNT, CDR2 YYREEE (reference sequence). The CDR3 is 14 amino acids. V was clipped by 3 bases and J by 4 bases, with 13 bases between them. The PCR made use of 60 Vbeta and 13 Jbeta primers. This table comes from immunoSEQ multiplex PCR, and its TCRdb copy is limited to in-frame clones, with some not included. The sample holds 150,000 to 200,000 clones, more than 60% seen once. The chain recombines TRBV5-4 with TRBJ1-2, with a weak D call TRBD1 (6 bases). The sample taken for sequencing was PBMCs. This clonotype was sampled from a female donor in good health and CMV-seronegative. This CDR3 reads CASSSKDRSYGYTF. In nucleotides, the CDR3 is TGTGCCAGCAGCTCTAAAGACAGGAGCTATGGCTACACCTTC.